This is a list of T cell receptor beta chains from one sample in a study of cytomegalovirus exposure and HLA in healthy donors. Clones were read by immunoSEQ multiplex PCR, and TCRdb kept only the in-frame ones, dropping some. The table has about 150,000 clones, roughly 84% seen once. Sequences were obtained from PBMCs. These receptors all come from a man aged 18 to 30 in good health and CMV-seronegative. Both conserved end residues are part of each CDR3. Each record gives: J gene, D gene, CDR3 length, V gene, clone size, CDR3 protein, CDR3 DNA. The D gene is left open where the match is weak. The size of a clone is reported for some rows only, either as once, few or many, or as a class for expanded clones.

>TRBJ1-1|NA|12|TRBV19|NA
CASGTLNTEAFF
TGTGCCAGCGGGACATTGAACACTGAAGCTTTCTTT
>TRBJ2-1|NA|16|TRBV4-3|once
CASSQERGLVLNEQFF
TGCGCCAGCAGCCAAGAGAGGGGACTCGTTTTGAATGAGCAGTTCTTC
>TRBJ2-7|TRBD1|17|TRBV7-9|NA
CASSSTPWDRDSYEQYF
TGTGCCAGCAGCTCAACCCCATGGGACAGGGACTCCTACGAGCAGTACTTC
>TRBJ1-1|TRBD1|13|TRBV29-1|NA
CSADRGINTEAFF
TGCAGCGCCGACAGGGGGATAAACACTGAAGCTTTCTTT
>TRBJ1-3|TRBD1|14|TRBV9|NA
CASSVEGQGNTIYF
TGTGCCAGCAGCGTAGAGGGACAGGGGAACACCATATATTTT
>TRBJ1-6|NA|14|TRBV5-8|NA
CATRQETYNSPLHF
TGTGCCACCCGACAGGAGACCTATAATTCACCCCTCCACTTT
>TRBJ2-7|NA|15|TRBV7-2|few
CASSLEGGTTREQYF
TGTGCCAGCAGCTTAGAGGGCGGGACCACCCGGGAGCAGTACTTC
>TRBJ2-3|TRBD2|16|TRBV9|NA
CASSPTGTRSTDTQYF
TGTGCCAGCAGCCCGACCGGGACTAGAAGCACAGATACGCAGTATTTT
>TRBJ2-3|NA|14|TRBV6-5|NA
CASSTYKVTDTQYF
TGTGCCAGCAGTACTTATAAAGTCACAGATACGCAGTATTTT
>TRBJ2-1|NA|14|TRBV6-5|NA
CASSRGRRDNEQFF
TGTGCCAGCAGTCGGGGAAGGCGGGACAATGAGCAGTTCTTC
>TRBJ2-1|TRBD1|13|TRBV18|NA
CASSPPGTGDQFF
TGTGCCAGCTCACCACCGGGGACAGGGGACCAGTTCTTC
>TRBJ2-7|TRBD2|14|TRBV29-1|NA
CSVELAGVSYEQYF
TGCAGCGTTGAACTAGCGGGGGTCTCCTACGAGCAGTACTTC
>TRBJ2-7|TRBD1|16|TRBV6-5|NA
CASSYSGTAVADEQYF
TGTGCCAGCAGTTACTCGGGGACAGCGGTGGCCGACGAGCAGTACTTC
>TRBJ2-7|TRBD2|17|TRBV7-2|NA
CASSSGTSGRHPYEQYF
TGTGCCAGCAGCTCTGGGACTAGCGGGAGACACCCCTACGAGCAGTACTTC
>TRBJ1-2|NA|13|TRBV5-1|NA
CASSQSGRGGYTF
TGCGCCAGCAGTCAATCCGGGAGAGGAGGCTACACCTTC
>TRBJ1-5|NA|16|TRBV21-1|NA
CASSNRDRDSNQPQHF
TGTGCCAGCAGCAACCGGGACAGGGATAGCAATCAGCCCCAGCATTTT
>TRBJ1-1|NA|15|TRBV4-3|NA
CASSQEGQQNTEAFF
TGCGCCAGCAGCCAAGAAGGACAGCAGAACACTGAAGCTTTCTTT
>TRBJ2-7|TRBD1|15|TRBV4-1|NA
CASSQVGDSDYEQYF
TGCGCCAGCAGCCAAGTTGGGGACAGTGACTACGAGCAGTACTTC
>TRBJ1-5|NA|14|TRBV19|NA
CASSIIGGKQPQHF
TGTGCCAGTAGTATAATAGGGGGTAAACAGCCCCAGCATTTT
>TRBJ2-7|TRBD2|15|TRBV9|NA
CASSPRAGDPYEQYF
TGTGCCAGCAGCCCTCGAGCGGGAGACCCCTACGAGCAGTACTTC
>TRBJ1-6|NA|18|TRBV28|NA
CASSLGPGGGRYNSPLHF
TGTGCCAGCAGTTTAGGGCCCGGGGGGGGCCGCTATAATTCACCCCTCCACTTT
>TRBJ2-7|NA|11|TRBV9|NA
CASQGPYEQYF
TGTGCCAGCCAGGGGCCGTACGAGCAGTACTTC
>TRBJ1-6|NA|12|TRBV4-2|few
CASSQTDSPLHF
TGTGCCAGCAGCCAAACGGATTCACCCCTCCACTTT
>TRBJ1-1|NA|14|TRBV7-3|NA
CASSLTGGGDVAFF
TGTGCCAGCAGCTTAACAGGGGGAGGGGATGTGGCTTTCTTT
>TRBJ1-1|NA|11|TRBV6-6|NA
CASSAGTEAFF
TGTGCCAGCAGTGCAGGAACTGAAGCTTTCTTT
>TRBJ2-1|TRBD2|18|TRBV10-3|NA
CAITPSRGLAGTYNEQFF
TGTGCCATCACCCCCAGCCGTGGACTAGCGGGGACTTACAATGAGCAGTTCTTC
>TRBJ2-1|TRBD2|16|TRBV9|NA
CASSVEDGRSYNEQFF
TGTGCCAGCAGCGTAGAGGACGGGAGGTCCTACAATGAGCAGTTCTTC
>TRBJ2-5|TRBD2|14|TRBV5-1|NA
CASSARGRGETQYF
TGCGCCAGCAGCGCCCGGGGGAGGGGCGAGACCCAGTACTTC
>TRBJ2-1|NA|14|TRBV6-4|NA
CASSVGQASNEQFF
TGTGCCAGCAGTGTGGGGCAGGCTAGCAATGAGCAGTTCTTC
>TRBJ1-1|TRBD1|13|TRBV19|once
CASSQRTGTEAFF
TGTGCCAGTAGTCAACGGACAGGGACTGAAGCTTTCTTT
>TRBJ2-7|NA|13|TRBV25-1|NA
CASSAQGSYEQYF
TGTGCCAGCAGTGCACAGGGTTCCTACGAGCAGTACTTC
>TRBJ2-1|TRBD2|14|TRBV29-1|few
CSVLLAGGPHEQFF
TGCAGCGTGCTACTAGCGGGGGGGCCTCATGAGCAGTTCTTC
>TRBJ1-5|TRBD1|14|TRBV19|NA
CASSEGQPNQPQHF
TGTGCCAGTAGTGAGGGACAGCCCAATCAGCCCCAGCATTTT
>TRBJ2-5|NA|15|TRBV5-1|NA
CASSPGDVVVETQYF
TGCGCCAGCAGCCCAGGGGATGTCGTGGTCGAGACCCAGTACTTC
>TRBJ2-7|TRBD1|15|TRBV2|NA
CASSGGRQGSYEQYF
TGTGCCAGCAGTGGGGGGCGACAGGGGTCCTACGAGCAGTACTTC
>TRBJ1-2|NA|12|TRBV30|NA
CAWSRGNYGYTF
TGTGCCTGGAGCAGGGGAAACTATGGCTACACCTTC
>TRBJ2-1|NA|15|TRBV28|NA
CASSFGDRPGNEQFF
TGTGCCAGCAGTTTCGGCGACCGTCCGGGCAATGAGCAGTTCTTC
>TRBJ1-1|NA|13|TRBV5-6|NA
CASSSTENTEAFF
TGTGCCAGCAGCTCGACAGAGAACACTGAAGCTTTCTTT
>TRBJ2-7|TRBD2|15|TRBV7-2|NA
CASSLVVSGAYEQYF
TGTGCCAGCAGCTTAGTGGTTAGCGGGGCCTACGAGCAGTACTTC
>TRBJ2-5|NA|13|TRBV9|NA
CASSRGATETQYF
TGTGCCAGCAGCCGCGGGGCGACGGAGACCCAGTACTTC
>TRBJ1-2|NA|14|TRBV28|NA
CASKLGVSYYGYTF
TGTGCCAGCAAACTCGGGGTCTCTTACTATGGCTACACCTTC
>TRBJ1-2|TRBD1|16|TRBV5-6|NA
CASSSGTGGAGYGYTF
TGTGCCAGCAGCTCCGGGACAGGGGGCGCAGGCTATGGCTACACCTTC
>TRBJ2-7|TRBD2|19|TRBV7-3|few
CSSSLFCPGGSGSGYEQYF
TGTTCCAGCAGCTTATTTTGTCCAGGCGGTAGCGGGAGCGGCTACGAGCAGTACTTC
>TRBJ2-3|NA|14|TRBV5-1|NA
CASSFAGVTDTQYF
TGCGCCAGCAGCTTCGCCGGGGTCACAGATACGCAGTATTTT
>TRBJ2-1|NA|16|TRBV7-9|NA
CASSPWRPLSYNEQFF
TGTGCCAGCAGCCCCTGGAGACCCCTCTCCTACAATGAGCAGTTCTTC
>TRBJ2-2|NA|15|TRBV21-1|once
CASSSRQENTGELFF
TGTGCCAGCAGCAGTAGACAGGAAAACACCGGGGAGCTGTTTTTT
>TRBJ1-4|TRBD1|15|TRBV5-8|NA
CASSAFRGLSEKLFF
TGTGCCAGCAGCGCATTCAGGGGGCTCAGTGAAAAACTGTTTTTT
>TRBJ1-1|NA|14|TRBV15|NA
CATSRGVGGTEAFF
TGTGCCACCAGCAGAGGTGTGGGGGGTACTGAAGCTTTCTTT
>TRBJ1-1|NA|14|TRBV19|NA
CASSSWSGVTEAFF
TGTGCCAGTAGTTCGTGGTCAGGGGTAACTGAAGCTTTCTTT
>TRBJ1-5|NA|13|TRBV7-8|NA
CASSRGGDQPQHF
TGTGCCAGCAGCCGAGGGGGGGATCAGCCCCAGCATTTT
>TRBJ2-7|NA|13|TRBV5-1|NA
CASSLNGGYEQYF
TGCGCCAGCAGCTTGAATGGGGGGTACGAGCAGTACTTC
>TRBJ2-7|NA|13|TRBV6-1|NA
CASSENFAYEQYF
TGTGCCAGCAGTGAAAACTTCGCCTACGAGCAGTACTTC
>TRBJ2-3|NA|13|TRBV13|NA
CASSFESSGAQYF
TGTGCCAGCAGCTTCGAATCGTCAGGGGCGCAGTATTTT
>TRBJ2-5|NA|16|TRBV6-6|NA
CASSYRGGGSRETQYF
TGTGCCAGCAGTTACAGGGGAGGCGGAAGTAGAGAGACCCAGTACTTC